This T cell receptor beta chain originates from a study of blood T cells in healthy people across ages. Then a second PCR, running roughly 7 to 11 cycles, was carried out with a sample-barcoded 5' primer and a J-beta primer mix. From the 5' RACE reads, TCRdb called clonotypes with MiXCR, one entry per CDR3 protein. The table includes some 690,000 distinct CDR3 sequences, about a fifth detected once. Trimming stripped 6 bases from V and 4 bases from J, with 16 bases between. The CDR3 length is 15 residues. Germline CDR1 reads MNHEY; CDR2 reads SVGEGT. Sequences were obtained from blood. The chain uses TRBV6-2 or TRBV6-3 and TRBJ1-5; D remains unclear. The TCR was taken from a man in his sixties or seventies in good health. In nucleotides, the CDR3 is TGTGCCAGCAGAGCGGGATCCGGGCGGAATCAGCCCCAGCATTTT. This codes for CASRAGSGRNQPQHF.